This T cell receptor (beta chain) was retrieved from a study of Graves' ophthalmopathy and Graves' hyperthyroidism. This clonotype was recorded many times. The TCR beta CDR3 regions underwent amplification from RNA transcripts. RT-PCR with HTBI primers came first, then second-round multiplex PCR. TCRdb fed the multiplex PCR reads into MiXCR, producing one record per CDR3 protein. In the table there are just over 400,000 distinct CDR3 sequences, around 20% of which are singletons. Patients newly diagnosed with hyperthyroidism, under 2 months' duration, were aged 18 to 65, the study reports. Clinical symptoms and serum thyroxine were used for diagnosis; TRAb, thyroid ultrasound and orbital computed tomography were also relied on. The source material was peripheral blood. The sequence came from a woman aged 18-30 years with stable Graves' hyperthyroidism.

CDR3 DNA: TGTGCCAGCAGCTCTAGTGCGGACACTGAAGCTTTCTTT. It yields the protein CASSSSADTEAFF. The chain carries TRBV11-1 and TRBJ1-1; D remains ambiguous. The germline V and J ends were trimmed by 4 bases and 3 bases, with 9 bases remaining between them. The CDR3 has 13 amino acids. Per germline, CDR1 SGHAT and CDR2 FQDESV (reference sequence).